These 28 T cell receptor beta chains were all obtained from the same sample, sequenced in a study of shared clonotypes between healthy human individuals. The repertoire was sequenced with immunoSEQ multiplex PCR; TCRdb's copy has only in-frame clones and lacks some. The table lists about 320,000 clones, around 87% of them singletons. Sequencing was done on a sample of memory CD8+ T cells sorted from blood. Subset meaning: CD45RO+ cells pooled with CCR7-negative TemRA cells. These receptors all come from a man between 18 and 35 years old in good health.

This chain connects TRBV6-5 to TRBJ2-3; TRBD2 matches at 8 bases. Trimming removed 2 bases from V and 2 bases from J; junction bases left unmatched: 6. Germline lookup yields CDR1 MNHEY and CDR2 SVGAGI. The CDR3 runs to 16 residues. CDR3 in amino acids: CASSYGSGGTTDTQYF. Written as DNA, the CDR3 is TGTGCCAGCAGTTACGGATCGGGGGGGACCACAGATACGCAGTATTTT.

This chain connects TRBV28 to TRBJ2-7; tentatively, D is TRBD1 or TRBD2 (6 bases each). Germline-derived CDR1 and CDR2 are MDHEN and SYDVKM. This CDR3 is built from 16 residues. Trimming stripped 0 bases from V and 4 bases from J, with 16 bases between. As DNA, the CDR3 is TGTGCCAGCAGTTTATGGTCGGGGGCAGGGTTGTACGAGCAGTACTTC. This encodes CASSLWSGAGLYEQYF.

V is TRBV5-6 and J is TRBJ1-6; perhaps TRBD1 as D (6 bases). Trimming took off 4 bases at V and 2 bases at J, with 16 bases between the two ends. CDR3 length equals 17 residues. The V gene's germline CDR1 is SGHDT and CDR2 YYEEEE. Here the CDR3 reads CASSPEGGVTYNSPLHF. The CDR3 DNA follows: TGTGCCAGCAGCCCCGAAGGGGGGGTGACCTATAATTCACCCCTCCACTTT.

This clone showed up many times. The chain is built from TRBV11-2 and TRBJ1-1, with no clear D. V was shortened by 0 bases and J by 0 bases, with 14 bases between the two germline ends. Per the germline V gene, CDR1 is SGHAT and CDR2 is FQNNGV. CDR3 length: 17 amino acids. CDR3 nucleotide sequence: TGTGCCAGCAGCTTAGAAACTTTCGGAAGTATGAACACTGAAGCTTTCTTT. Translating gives CASSLETFGSMNTEAFF.

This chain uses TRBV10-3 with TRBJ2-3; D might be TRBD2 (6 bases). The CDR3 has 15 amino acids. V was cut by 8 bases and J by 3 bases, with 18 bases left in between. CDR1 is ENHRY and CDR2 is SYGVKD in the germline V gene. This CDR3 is CAIEAREYLTDTQYF. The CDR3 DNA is TGTGCCATCGAGGCCCGGGAGTATCTAACAGATACGCAGTATTTT.

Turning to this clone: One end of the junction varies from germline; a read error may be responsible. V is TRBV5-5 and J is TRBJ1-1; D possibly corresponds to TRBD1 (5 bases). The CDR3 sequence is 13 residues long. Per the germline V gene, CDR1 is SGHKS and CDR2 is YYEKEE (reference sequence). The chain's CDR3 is CASSLSVSGTPRF. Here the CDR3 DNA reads TGTGCCAGCAGCTTGAGCGTTTCAGGGACTCCTCGATTT.

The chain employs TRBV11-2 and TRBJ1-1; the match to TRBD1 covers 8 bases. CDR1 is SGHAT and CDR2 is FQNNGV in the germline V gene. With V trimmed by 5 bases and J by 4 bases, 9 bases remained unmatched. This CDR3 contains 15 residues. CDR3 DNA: TGTGCCAGCAGCGCGACGACAGGGGCGGTCACTGAAGCTTTCTTT. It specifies CASSATTGAVTEAFF.

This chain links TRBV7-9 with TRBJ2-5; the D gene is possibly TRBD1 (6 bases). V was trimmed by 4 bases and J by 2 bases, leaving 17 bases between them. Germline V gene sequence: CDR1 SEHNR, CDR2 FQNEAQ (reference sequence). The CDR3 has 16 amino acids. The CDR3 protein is CASSSTRDTDQETQYF. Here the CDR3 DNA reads TGTGCCAGCAGCTCGACCCGGGACACCGATCAAGAGACCCAGTACTTC.

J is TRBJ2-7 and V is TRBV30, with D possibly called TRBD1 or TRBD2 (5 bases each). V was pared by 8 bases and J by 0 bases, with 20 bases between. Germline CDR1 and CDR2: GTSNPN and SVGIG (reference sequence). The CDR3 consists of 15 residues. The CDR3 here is CALALGQGHSYEQYF. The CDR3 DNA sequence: TGTGCCCTGGCACTAGGGCAGGGTCACTCCTACGAGCAGTACTTC. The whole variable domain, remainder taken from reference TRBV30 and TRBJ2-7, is SQTIHQWPATLVQPVGSPLSLECTVEGTSNPNLYWYRQAAGRGLQLLFYSVGIGQISSEVPQNLSASRPQDRQFILSSKKLLLSDSGFYLCALALGQGHSYEQYFGPGTRLTVT.

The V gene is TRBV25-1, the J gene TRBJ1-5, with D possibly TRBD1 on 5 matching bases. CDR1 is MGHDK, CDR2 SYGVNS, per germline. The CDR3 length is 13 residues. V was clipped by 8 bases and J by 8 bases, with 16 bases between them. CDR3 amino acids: CASLGDPPEPQHF. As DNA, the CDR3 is TGTGCCAGCCTTGGGGACCCTCCGGAGCCCCAGCATTTT. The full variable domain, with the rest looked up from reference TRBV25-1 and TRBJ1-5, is EADIYQTPRYLVIGTGKKITLECSQTMGHDKMYWYQQDPGMELHLIHYSYGVNSTEKGDLSSESTVSRIRTEHFPLTLESARPSHTSQYLCASLGDPPEPQHFGDGTRLSIL.

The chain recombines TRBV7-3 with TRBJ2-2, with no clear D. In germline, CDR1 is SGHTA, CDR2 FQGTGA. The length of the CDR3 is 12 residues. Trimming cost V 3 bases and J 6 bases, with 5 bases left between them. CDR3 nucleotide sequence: TGTGCCAGCAGCTTTTCCGCCGGGGAGCTGTTTTTT. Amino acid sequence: CASSFSAGELFF.

The chain's CDR3 is CAWTGRTGDIGELFF. The CDR3 region has the DNA TGTGCCTGGACCGGCCGGACAGGGGACATCGGGGAGCTGTTTTTT. The chain links TRBV30 to TRBJ2-2, with TRBD1 matching 9 bases. Trimming removed 4 bases from V and 7 bases from J; junction bases left unmatched: 10. The V gene's germline CDR1 is GTSNPN and CDR2 SVGIG (reference sequence). There are 15 residues in the CDR3.

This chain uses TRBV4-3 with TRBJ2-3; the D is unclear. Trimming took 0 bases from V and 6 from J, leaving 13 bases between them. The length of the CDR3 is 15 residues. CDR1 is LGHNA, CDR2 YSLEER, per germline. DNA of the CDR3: TGCGCCAGCAGCCAAGAACCCTTTTTTTGGGATACGCAGTATTTT. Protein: CASSQEPFFWDTQYF.

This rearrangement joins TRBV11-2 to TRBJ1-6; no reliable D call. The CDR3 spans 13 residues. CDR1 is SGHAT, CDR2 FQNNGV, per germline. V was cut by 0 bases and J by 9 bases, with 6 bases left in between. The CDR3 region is CASSLEGISPLHF. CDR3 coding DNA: TGTGCCAGCAGCTTAGAAGGCATTTCACCCCTCCACTTT.

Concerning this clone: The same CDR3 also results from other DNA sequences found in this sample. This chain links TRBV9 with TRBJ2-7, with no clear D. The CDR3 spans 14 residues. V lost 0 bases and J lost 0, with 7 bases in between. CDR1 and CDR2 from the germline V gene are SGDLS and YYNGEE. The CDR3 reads CASSVGPDSYEQYF. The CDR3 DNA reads TGTGCCAGCAGCGTAGGTCCAGACTCCTACGAGCAGTACTTC. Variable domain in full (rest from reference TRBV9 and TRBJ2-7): DSGVTQTPKHLITATGQRVTLRCSPRSGDLSVYWYQQSLDQGLQFLIQYYNGEERAKGNILERFSAQQFPDLHSELNLSSLELGDSALYFCASSVGPDSYEQYFGPGTRLTVT.

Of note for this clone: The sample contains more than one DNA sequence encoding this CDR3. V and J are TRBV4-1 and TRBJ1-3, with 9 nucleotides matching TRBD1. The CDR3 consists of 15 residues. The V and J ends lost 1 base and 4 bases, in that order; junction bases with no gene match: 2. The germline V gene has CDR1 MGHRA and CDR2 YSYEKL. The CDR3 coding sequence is TGCGCCAGCAGCCAAGGGACAGGGGCCGGAAACACCATATATTTT. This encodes CASSQGTGAGNTIYF.

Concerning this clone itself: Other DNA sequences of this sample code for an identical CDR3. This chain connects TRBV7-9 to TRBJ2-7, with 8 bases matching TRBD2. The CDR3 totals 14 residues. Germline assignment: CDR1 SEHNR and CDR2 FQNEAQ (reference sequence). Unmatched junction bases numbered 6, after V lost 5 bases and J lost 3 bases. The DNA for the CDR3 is TGTGCCAGCAGCCCCCCGGGAGGGGGCTACGAGCAGTACTTC. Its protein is CASSPPGGGYEQYF.

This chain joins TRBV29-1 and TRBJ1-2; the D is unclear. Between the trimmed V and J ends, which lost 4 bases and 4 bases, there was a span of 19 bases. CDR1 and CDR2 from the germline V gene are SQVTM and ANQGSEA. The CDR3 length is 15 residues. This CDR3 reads CSVGPSPDGSYGYTF. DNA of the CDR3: TGCAGCGTTGGGCCCTCGCCGGACGGGAGCTATGGCTACACCTTC.

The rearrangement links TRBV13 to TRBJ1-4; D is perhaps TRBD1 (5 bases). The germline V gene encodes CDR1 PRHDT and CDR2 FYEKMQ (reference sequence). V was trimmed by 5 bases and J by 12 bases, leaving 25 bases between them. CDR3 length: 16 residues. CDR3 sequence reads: CASSPVPPRVAGELFF. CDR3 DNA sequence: TGTGCCAGCAGCCCAGTCCCTCCGAGAGTGGCGGGGGAACTGTTTTTT.

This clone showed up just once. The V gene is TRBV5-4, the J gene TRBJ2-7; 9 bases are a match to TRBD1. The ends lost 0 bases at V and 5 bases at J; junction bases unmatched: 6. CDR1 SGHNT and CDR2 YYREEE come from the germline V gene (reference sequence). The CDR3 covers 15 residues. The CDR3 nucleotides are TGTGCCAGCAGCTTGGTCGGACAGGGGAGCGACGAGCAGTACTTC. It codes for CASSLVGQGSDEQYF. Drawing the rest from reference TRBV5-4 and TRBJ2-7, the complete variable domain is ETGVTQSPTHLIKTRGQQVTLRCSSQSGHNTVSWYQQALGQGPQFIFQYYREEENGRGNFPPRFSGLQFPNYSSELNVNALELDDSALYLCASSLVGQGSDEQYFGPGTRLTVT.

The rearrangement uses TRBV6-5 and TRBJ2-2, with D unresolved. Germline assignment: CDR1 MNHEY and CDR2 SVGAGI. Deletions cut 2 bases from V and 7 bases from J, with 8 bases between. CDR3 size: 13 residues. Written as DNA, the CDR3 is TGTGCCAGCAGTTACGCTGATAACGGGGAGCTGTTTTTT. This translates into CASSYADNGELFF.

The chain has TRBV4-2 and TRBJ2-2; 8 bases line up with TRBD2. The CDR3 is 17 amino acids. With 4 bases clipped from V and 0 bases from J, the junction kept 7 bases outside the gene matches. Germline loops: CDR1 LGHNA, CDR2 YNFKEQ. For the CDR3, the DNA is TGTGCCAGCAGCCTCTATCCGGGACTAGCGAACACCGGGGAGCTGTTTTTT. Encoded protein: CASSLYPGLANTGELFF.

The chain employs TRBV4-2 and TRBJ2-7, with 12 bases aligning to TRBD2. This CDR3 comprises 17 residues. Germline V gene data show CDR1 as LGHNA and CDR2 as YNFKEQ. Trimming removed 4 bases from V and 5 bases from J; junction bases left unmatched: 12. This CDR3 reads CASSLGVTSGRSHEQYF. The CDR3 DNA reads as TGTGCCAGCAGCCTTGGGGTTACTAGCGGGAGGTCCCACGAGCAGTACTTC.

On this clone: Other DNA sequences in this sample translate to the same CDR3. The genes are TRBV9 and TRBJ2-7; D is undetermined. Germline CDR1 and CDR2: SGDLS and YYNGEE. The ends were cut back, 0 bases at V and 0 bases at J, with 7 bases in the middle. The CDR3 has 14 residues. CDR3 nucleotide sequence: TGTGCCAGCAGCGTAGGGACGGCCTCCTACGAGCAGTACTTC. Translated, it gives CASSVGTASYEQYF.

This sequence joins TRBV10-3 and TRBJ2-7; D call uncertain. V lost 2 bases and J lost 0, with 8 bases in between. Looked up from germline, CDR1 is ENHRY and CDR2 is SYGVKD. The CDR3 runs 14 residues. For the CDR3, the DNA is TGTGCCATCAGTGAGGGCCGGATCTCCTACGAGCAGTACTTC. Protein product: CAISEGRISYEQYF.

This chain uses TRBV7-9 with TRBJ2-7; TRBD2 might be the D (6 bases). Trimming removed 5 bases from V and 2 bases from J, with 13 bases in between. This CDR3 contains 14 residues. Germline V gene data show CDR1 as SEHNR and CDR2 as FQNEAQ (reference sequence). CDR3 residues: CASSPSDNTYEQYF. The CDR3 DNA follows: TGTGCCAGCAGCCCTAGCGACAATACCTACGAGCAGTACTTC. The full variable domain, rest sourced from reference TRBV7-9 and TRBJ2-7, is DTGVSQNPRHKITKRGQNVTFRCDPISEHNRLYWYRQTLGQGPEFLTYFQNEAQLEKSRLLSDRFSAERPKGSFSTLEIQRTEQGDSAMYLCASSPSDNTYEQYFGPGTRLTVT.

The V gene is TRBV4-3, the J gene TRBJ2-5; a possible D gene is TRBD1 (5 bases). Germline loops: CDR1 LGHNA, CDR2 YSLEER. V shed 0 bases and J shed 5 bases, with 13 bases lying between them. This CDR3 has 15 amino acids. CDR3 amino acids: CASSQDHGARETQYF. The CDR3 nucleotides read TGCGCCAGCAGCCAAGACCATGGGGCGAGGGAGACCCAGTACTTC.

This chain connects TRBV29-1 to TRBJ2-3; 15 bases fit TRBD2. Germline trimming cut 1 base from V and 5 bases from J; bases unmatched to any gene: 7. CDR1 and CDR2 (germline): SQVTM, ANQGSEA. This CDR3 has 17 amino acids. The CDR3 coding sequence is TGCAGCGTTGAAGGAAGGACTAGCGGGGGGGCGATAGATACGCAGTATTTT. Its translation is CSVEGRTSGGAIDTQYF.